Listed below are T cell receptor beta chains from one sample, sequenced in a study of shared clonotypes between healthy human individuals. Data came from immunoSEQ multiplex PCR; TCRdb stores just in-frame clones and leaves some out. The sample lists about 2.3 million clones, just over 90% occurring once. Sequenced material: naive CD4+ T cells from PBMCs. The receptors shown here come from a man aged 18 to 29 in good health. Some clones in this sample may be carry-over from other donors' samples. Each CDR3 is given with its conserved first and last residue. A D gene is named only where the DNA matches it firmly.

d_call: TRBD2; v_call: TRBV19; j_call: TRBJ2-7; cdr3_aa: CASSILAGAYEQYF; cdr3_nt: TGTGCCAGTAGTATCCTAGCGGGAGCCTACGAGCAGTACTTC
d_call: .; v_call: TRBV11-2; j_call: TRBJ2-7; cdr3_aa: CASRSGQRYEQYF; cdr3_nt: TGTGCCAGCCGCTCTGGACAGAGGTACGAGCAGTACTTC
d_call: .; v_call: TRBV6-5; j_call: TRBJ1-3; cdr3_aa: CASSYGSSGNTIYF; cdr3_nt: TGTGCCAGCAGTTACGGAAGCTCTGGAAACACCATATATTTT
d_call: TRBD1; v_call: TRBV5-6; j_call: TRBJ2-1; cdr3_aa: CASSLNRGVYNEQFF; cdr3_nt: TGTGCCAGCAGCTTGAACAGGGGGGTATACAATGAGCAGTTCTTC
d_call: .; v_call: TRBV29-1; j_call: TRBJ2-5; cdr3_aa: CSVGTTSQETQYF; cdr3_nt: TGCAGCGTTGGGACAACTTCCCAAGAGACCCAGTACTTC
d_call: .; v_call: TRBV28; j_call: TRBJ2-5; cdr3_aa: CASTPPHGARETQYF; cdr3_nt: TGTGCCAGCACTCCCCCCCACGGGGCGAGGGAGACCCAGTACTTC
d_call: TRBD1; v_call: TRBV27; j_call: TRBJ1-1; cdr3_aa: CASSFSPGQGARGGTEAFF; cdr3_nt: TGTGCCAGCAGTTTTTCTCCTGGACAGGGGGCGCGGGGTGGCACTGAAGCTTTCTTT
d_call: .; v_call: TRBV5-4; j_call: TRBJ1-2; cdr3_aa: CASSLRQGGDYGYTF; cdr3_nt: TGTGCCAGCAGCTTGAGGCAGGGAGGTGACTATGGCTACACCTTC
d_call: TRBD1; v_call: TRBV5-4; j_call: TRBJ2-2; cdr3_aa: CASSFAGGTGELFF; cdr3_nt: TGTGCCAGCAGCTTCGCAGGGGGAACCGGGGAGCTGTTTTTT
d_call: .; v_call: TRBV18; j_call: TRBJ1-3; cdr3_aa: CASSPDQAGGNTIYF; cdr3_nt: TGTGCCAGCTCACCGGACCAGGCGGGCGGAAACACCATATATTTT
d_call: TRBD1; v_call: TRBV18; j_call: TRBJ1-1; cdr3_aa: CASSPLRGPTGPVGAFF; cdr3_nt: TGTGCCAGCTCACCACTAAGGGGGCCGACGGGGCCGGTTGGGGCTTTCTTT
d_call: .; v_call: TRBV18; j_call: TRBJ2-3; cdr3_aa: CASSPPGGVSTDTQYF; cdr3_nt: TGTGCCAGCTCACCACCGGGCGGAGTTAGTACAGATACGCAGTATTTT
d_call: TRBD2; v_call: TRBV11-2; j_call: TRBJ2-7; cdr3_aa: CASSSLPAGFGNEQYF; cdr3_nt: TGTGCCAGCAGCTCCCTCCCAGCGGGGTTCGGGAACGAGCAGTACTTC
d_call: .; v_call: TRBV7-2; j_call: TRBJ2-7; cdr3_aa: CASSLEGNYEQYF; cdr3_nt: TGTGCCAGCAGCTTAGAGGGCAACTACGAGCAGTACTTC
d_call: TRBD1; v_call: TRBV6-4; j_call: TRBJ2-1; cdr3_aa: CASSAGTGPHNEQFF; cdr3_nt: TGTGCCAGCAGTGCCGGGACAGGGCCCCACAATGAGCAGTTCTTC
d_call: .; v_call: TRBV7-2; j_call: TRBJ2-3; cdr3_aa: CASSLVTGGTDTQYF; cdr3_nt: TGTGCCAGCAGCTTAGTGACGGGGGGCACAGATACGCAGTATTTT